What follows describes a single TCR beta chain. The entry originates in a study of shared clonotypes between healthy human individuals. Naivety among CD8 cells was defined by CD45RO negativity and positive CCR7 selection, thereby excluding terminally differentiated effector memory CD45RA+ cells. Germline loops: CDR1 MDHEN, CDR2 SYDVKM. V was cut by 7 bases and J by 5 bases, with 14 bases left in between. The CDR3 length is 13 residues. This table comes from immunoSEQ multiplex PCR, and its TCRdb copy is limited to in-frame clones, with some not included. This table holds under 700,000 clones, around 95% found once.

The chain employs TRBV28 and TRBJ2-5; D may correspond to TRBD1 or TRBD2 (6 bases each). The clonotype originates from a woman between 25 and 40 years old in good health. The source material was naive CD8+ T cells sorted from blood. In DNA, the CDR3 is TGTGCCAGCACCCTCCTAGGGGGGGAGACCCAGTACTTC. This codes for CASTLLGGETQYF. The whole variable domain, remainder taken from reference TRBV28 and TRBJ2-5, is DVKVTQSSRYLVKRTGEKVFLECVQDMDHENMFWYRQDPGLGLRLIYFSYDVKMKEKGDIPEGYSVSREKKERFSLILESASTNQTSMYLCASTLLGGETQYFGPGTRLLVL.